Shown below are 5 T cell receptor beta chains from a single sample sequenced in a study of Ad26.COV2.S vaccination and SARS-CoV-2 variants. Only in-frame clones appear in the TCRdb table, and some are missing; sequencing was by immunoSEQ multiplex PCR. The sample includes approximately 410,000 clones, over 75% seen only once; the top ten take about 3.5%. Treatment meaning: approximately 18 received Ad26.COV2.S at low or high dose, single or two shots; roughly five received placebo; per-sample allocation not given. Sample collection was performed on day 63 after the first vaccine or placebo injection. This specimen consisted of peripheral blood, obtained in a trial of Ad26.COV2.S vaccine versus placebo. The receptor source for this set is a person between 18 and 59 years old who received the Ad26.COV2.S COVID-19 vaccine or a placebo.

The chain joins TRBV2 to TRBJ2-7, with 10 bases lining up with TRBD1. The V gene end was trimmed by 3 bases and the J gene end by 2 bases; junction bases not matched to a gene: 1. The CDR3 runs 14 residues. Germline V gene data show CDR1 as SNHLY and CDR2 as FYNNEI. CDR3 loop: CASSDGTGAYEQYF. The DNA of the CDR3 is TGTGCCAGCAGTGACGGGACAGGGGCCTACGAGCAGTACTTC.

Only a few counts were recorded for this clone. The chain recombines TRBV5-4 with TRBJ2-3; tentative D call: TRBD2 (6 bases). The CDR3 spans 15 residues. Germline CDR1 SGHNT, CDR2 YYREEE (reference sequence). Trimming removed 0 bases at V and 0 bases at J, with 8 bases between. The CDR3 spells CASSLAAGSTDTQYF. CDR3 nucleotides: TGTGCCAGCAGCTTGGCAGCGGGCAGCACAGATACGCAGTATTTT. The variable domain in full, with the rest retrieved from reference TRBV5-4 and TRBJ2-3, is ETGVTQSPTHLIKTRGQQVTLRCSSQSGHNTVSWYQQALGQGPQFIFQYYREEENGRGNFPPRFSGLQFPNYSSELNVNALELDDSALYLCASSLAAGSTDTQYFGPGTRLTVL.

The chain combines TRBV6-2 or TRBV6-3 with TRBJ2-1, with D unresolved. V lost 0 bases and J lost 7, with 4 bases in between. This CDR3 comprises 12 residues. CDR1 and CDR2 from the germline V gene are MNHEY and SVGEGT. The DNA for the CDR3 is TGTGCCAGCAGTTACTCGGTAAATGAGCAGTTCTTC. Protein product: CASSYSVNEQFF.

This clone has only a few counts. The CDR3 sequence is CASSLAGFEQYF. CDR3 coding DNA: TGTGCCAGCAGCTTAGCCGGGTTCGAGCAGTACTTC. The chain combines TRBV7-6 with TRBJ2-7, with D unclear. Deletions cut 0 bases from V and 6 bases from J, with 6 bases between. CDR1 is SGHVS and CDR2 is FNYEAQ in the germline V gene. The CDR3 consists of 12 residues.

The chain has TRBV7-2 and TRBJ2-5; the D is unclear. Trimming stripped 0 bases from V and 4 bases from J, with 9 bases between. Looked up from germline, CDR1 is SGHTA and CDR2 is FQGNSA. CDR3 length: 14 residues. The CDR3 sequence: CASSLAVGRETQYF. In DNA, the CDR3 is TGTGCCAGCAGCTTAGCGGTAGGTCGAGAGACCCAGTACTTC.